This is a list of T cell receptor beta chains from one sample in a study of blood T cell repertoires in COVID-19. Assay used: immunoSEQ multiplex PCR; TCRdb lists only in-frame clones, some missing. The sample has about 250,000 clones; 86% are singletons. The specimen was PBMCs or T cells enriched from blood (not recorded which). These receptors were obtained from a man aged 35 to 55 who had recovered from COVID-19. Each CDR3 is given with its conserved first and last residue. A D gene is named only where the DNA matches it firmly. Clone size appears in some rows only: once, few, many, or a class for an expanded clone.

D gene: TRBD2
J gene: TRBJ2-3
V gene: TRBV18
clone size: -
CDR3 DNA: TGTGCCAGCTCACCACCGAGCGGGAGGGGCACAGATACGCAGTATTTT
CDR3 protein: CASSPPSGRGTDTQYF

D gene: -
J gene: TRBJ1-2
V gene: TRBV5-5
clone size: few
CDR3 DNA: TGTGCCAGCAGCCCCATCTCGGCAGGGCGCTATGGCTACACCTTC
CDR3 protein: CASSPISAGRYGYTF

D gene: TRBD1
J gene: TRBJ1-5
V gene: TRBV28
clone size: -
CDR3 DNA: TGTGCCAGCAGTTTTTCCGGGACAGGGAGCAATCAGCCCCAGCATTTT
CDR3 protein: CASSFSGTGSNQPQHF

D gene: TRBD2
J gene: TRBJ2-1
V gene: TRBV13
clone size: once
CDR3 DNA: TGTGCCAGCAGCTCGTCATTAGCGGGGGGGCCGATGTACAATGAGCAGTTCTTC
CDR3 protein: CASSSSLAGGPMYNEQFF

D gene: -
J gene: TRBJ1-4
V gene: TRBV4-1
clone size: -
CDR3 DNA: TGCGCCAGCAGCCAGGCTCCCGTTCGGAGTAATGAAAAACTGTTTTTT
CDR3 protein: CASSQAPVRSNEKLFF

D gene: -
J gene: TRBJ2-7
V gene: TRBV4-3
clone size: -
CDR3 DNA: TGCGCCAGCAGCCAAGGTAGAGGGGGAAGGGAGCAGTACTTC
CDR3 protein: CASSQGRGGREQYF

D gene: -
J gene: TRBJ2-3
V gene: TRBV21-1
clone size: -
CDR3 DNA: TGTGCCAGCAGCAAAAGGGCTAGCGGGACTTCCACAGATACGCAGTATTTT
CDR3 protein: CASSKRASGTSTDTQYF

D gene: -
J gene: TRBJ1-5
V gene: TRBV7-2
clone size: -
CDR3 DNA: TGTGCCAGCAGCTTAGCGCATGAGGCAGCGTCCAATCAGCCCCAGCATTTT
CDR3 protein: CASSLAHEAASNQPQHF

D gene: TRBD2
J gene: TRBJ2-5
V gene: TRBV4-3
clone size: -
CDR3 DNA: TGCGCCAGCAGCCAAGATCTTGGGGGGACTAGCGGGGGAGAGACCCAGTACTTC
CDR3 protein: CASSQDLGGTSGGETQYF

D gene: -
J gene: TRBJ2-2
V gene: TRBV5-1
clone size: few
CDR3 DNA: TGCGCCAGCAGCTTGTTAAAGGACAGCAACACCGGGGAGCTGTTTTTT
CDR3 protein: CASSLLKDSNTGELFF

D gene: TRBD1
J gene: TRBJ1-1
V gene: TRBV5-1
clone size: -
CDR3 DNA: TGCGCCAGCAGCCAGGGGGCATGGGGCACTGAAGCTTTCTTT
CDR3 protein: CASSQGAWGTEAFF

D gene: -
J gene: TRBJ1-2
V gene: TRBV13
clone size: -
CDR3 DNA: TGTGCCAGCAGCGGGGAGGGAATCCACTATGGCTACACCTTC
CDR3 protein: CASSGEGIHYGYTF

D gene: -
J gene: TRBJ2-1
V gene: TRBV11-2
clone size: -
CDR3 DNA: TGTGCCAGCAGCTCGGGAGACAGACAGTACAATGAGCAGTTCTTC
CDR3 protein: CASSSGDRQYNEQFF

D gene: -
J gene: TRBJ2-3
V gene: TRBV25-1
clone size: once
CDR3 DNA: TGTGCCAGCAGAGACTGGACTAGCACAGATACGCAGTATTTT
CDR3 protein: CASRDWTSTDTQYF